What follows are 29 T cell receptor beta chains derived from one specimen sequenced in a study of cytomegalovirus exposure and HLA in healthy donors. 13 Jbeta primers and 60 Vbeta primers were used for the PCR. The table came from immunoSEQ multiplex PCR; TCRdb's copy has only in-frame clones and leaves some out. The table has more than 140,000 clones, more than 70% seen once. What was sequenced was PBMCs. These receptors were collected from a man in his forties or fifties in good health and CMV-seronegative.

The J gene is TRBJ1-6, the V gene TRBV2, with 7 positions matching TRBD1. The ends lost 6 bases at V and 5 bases at J; junction bases unmatched: 4. This CDR3 has 14 amino acids. Germline V gene sequence: CDR1 SNHLY, CDR2 FYNNEI. The CDR3 DNA sequence: TGTGCCAGCAGGTTGGGACAGCATAATTCACCCCTCCACTTT. This codes for CASRLGQHNSPLHF.

This sequence joins TRBV27 and TRBJ1-1, with D tentatively TRBD1 (5 bases). V shed 6 bases and J shed 5 bases, with 22 bases lying between them. Germline assignment: CDR1 MNHEY and CDR2 SMNVEV (reference sequence). CDR3 length equals 16 residues. The CDR3 is CASSLQGGGVGTEAFF. The CDR3 DNA follows: TGTGCCAGCAGCCTCCAGGGAGGTGGAGTGGGTACTGAAGCTTTCTTT.

This chain links TRBV7-3 with TRBJ2-7; 9 positions agree with TRBD1. The ends lost 5 bases at V and 0 bases at J; junction bases unmatched: 5. Germline V gene lookup returns CDR1 SGHTA and CDR2 FQGTGA. The CDR3 covers 15 residues. In nucleotides, the CDR3 is TGTGCCAGCAGCCCCGGGACAGGGAGCTCCTACGAGCAGTACTTC. Protein: CASSPGTGSSYEQYF.

This rearrangement joins TRBV30 to TRBJ1-2, with TRBD1 matching 12 bases. The germline gives CDR1 GTSNPN, CDR2 SVGIG (reference sequence). The CDR3 is 14 residues long. J was trimmed by 7 bases and V by 2 bases; bases with no gene match: 5. The CDR3, as DNA: TGTGCCTGGAGTCGGGACAGGGGGCGGAGTGGCTACACCTTC. Protein sequence: CAWSRDRGRSGYTF.

This chain connects TRBV2 to TRBJ1-2; 7 bases agree with TRBD1. CDR3 length: 18 residues. Germline trimming cut 7 bases from V and 0 bases from J; bases unmatched to any gene: 17. Germline V CDR1 and CDR2: SNHLY, FYNNEI. In nucleotides, the CDR3 is TGTGCCAGCAAAGTAATGACAGGGACGGGAAGGGCTAACTATGGCTACACCTTC. Its protein product is CASKVMTGTGRANYGYTF.

The chain links TRBV27 to TRBJ2-3, with no clear D. The germline V gene has CDR1 MNHEY and CDR2 SMNVEV (reference sequence). Trimming left V 3 bases short and J 4 bases short, with 11 bases between. This CDR3 is 14 amino acids long. The CDR3 sequence is CASSFQWQADTQYF. The CDR3 DNA reads TGTGCCAGCAGTTTCCAGTGGCAAGCAGATACGCAGTATTTT.

This chain uses TRBV11-3 with TRBJ2-5, with a weak D call TRBD2 (7 bases). This CDR3 is 13 amino acids long. In germline, CDR1 is SGHNT, CDR2 YENEEA. V was trimmed by 6 bases and J by 5 bases, leaving 13 bases between them. CDR3: CASSSSGQETQYF. The CDR3 DNA reads as TGTGCCAGCAGTTCTAGCGGACAGGAGACCCAGTACTTC.

A note on this clone: The junction differs from germline at one of its ends, possibly a read error. This chain uses TRBV7-9 with TRBJ1-5, with D perhaps matching TRBD1 (6 bases). Germline lookup yields CDR1 SEHNR and CDR2 FQNEAQ (reference sequence). The CDR3 has 15 amino acids. The CDR3 DNA sequence: TGTTCCAGCAGCCGGGACAACCCCTGGAAACAGCCCCAGCATTTT. Translated, it gives CSSSRDNPWKQPQHF.

This clone was seen a handful of times. J is TRBJ1-2 and V is TRBV2; a weak D match, TRBD1 (6 bases). Germline V gene data show CDR1 as SNHLY and CDR2 as FYNNEI. Trimming cost V 5 bases and J 3 bases, with 13 bases left between them. This CDR3 contains 14 residues. The CDR3 bases are TGTGCCAGCAGTCAACAGGGACGGGACTATGGCTACACCTTC. This codes for CASSQQGRDYGYTF.

The genes are TRBV5-1 and TRBJ1-4; 7 nucleotides match TRBD1. Trimming at V came to 4 bases and at J to 7 bases, leaving 10 bases not matched to a gene. Germline values: CDR1 SGHRS, CDR2 YFSETQ. The CDR3 sequence is 15 residues long. The CDR3 nucleotides are TGCGCCAGCAGCCCAAGACAGGGAACGACTGAAAAACTGTTTTTT. Translation gives CASSPRQGTTEKLFF.

The chain combines TRBV6-1 with TRBJ1-1, with 8 bases fitting TRBD1. CDR3 size: 13 residues. V dropped 2 bases and J dropped 10; count of bases not matched to a gene: 6. Germline V gene data show CDR1 as MNHNS and CDR2 as SASEGT. The CDR3 loop reads CASSESGGGRAFF. Here the CDR3 DNA reads TGTGCCAGCAGTGAATCAGGGGGCGGAAGAGCTTTCTTT.

This clone was observed a handful of times. This chain joins TRBV27 and TRBJ1-1; D gene ambiguous. The germline gives CDR1 MNHEY, CDR2 SMNVEV (reference sequence). There are 14 residues in the CDR3. The V gene lost 3 bases and the J gene lost 5 bases, with 13 bases spanning the gap. The CDR3 DNA is TGTGCCAGCAGTTTGTACAGCACAACAACTGAAGCTTTCTTT. Amino acids: CASSLYSTTTEAFF.

The gene calls are TRBV10-2 and TRBJ2-7; 9 nucleotides align to TRBD1. The CDR3 is 15 amino acids. V shed 6 bases and J 4 bases; nucleotides not matched to a gene: 10. Germline-derived CDR1 and CDR2 are WSHSY and SAAADI. CDR3 in DNA: TGCGCCAGCAGGGAGGCGGGACAGGGTTTATACGAGCAGTACTTC. As protein: CASREAGQGLYEQYF.

CDR3 bases: TGCGCCAGCAGCTCTCCTTCTAGCGCTGAGCAGTTCTTC. Protein sequence: CASSSPSSAEQFF. V usage is TRBV5-1 and J usage is TRBJ2-1; D is perhaps TRBD2 (6 bases). The CDR3 is 13 amino acids. CDR1 is SGHRS and CDR2 is YFSETQ in the germline V gene. V was shortened by 3 bases and J by 9 bases, with 13 bases between the two germline ends. Filled out from reference TRBV5-1 and TRBJ2-1, the complete variable domain reads KAGVTQTPRYLIKTRGQQVTLSCSPISGHRSVSWYQQTPGQGLQFLFEYFSETQRNKGNFPGRFSGRQFSNSRSEMNVSTLELGDSALYLCASSSPSSAEQFFGPGTRLTVL.

This chain connects TRBV28 to TRBJ2-7; D not resolved. V was cut by 3 bases and J by 9 bases, with 21 bases left in between. The CDR3 is 15 residues long. Germline V gene sequence: CDR1 MDHEN, CDR2 SYDVKM. The CDR3 nucleotides read TGTGCCAGCAGTTTTATCTCCCCCTCATTTAGTGGGCAGTACTTC. Amino acid sequence: CASSFISPSFSGQYF.

The chain has TRBV9 and TRBJ2-5; TRBD1 agrees at 8 bases. Germline CDR1 reads SGDLS; CDR2 reads YYNGEE. Trimming at V came to 4 bases and at J to 5 bases, leaving 7 bases not matched to a gene. The CDR3 consists of 14 residues. Here the CDR3 DNA reads TGTGCCAGCAGCCTCCAGGGGGCAGGGGAGACCCAGTACTTC. Protein sequence: CASSLQGAGETQYF.

The J gene is TRBJ1-4, the V gene TRBV7-9; no clear D. The CDR3 has 13 residues. Trimming removed 1 base from V and 8 bases from J, with 8 bases in between. Germline loops: CDR1 SEHNR, CDR2 FQNEAQ (reference sequence). The CDR3 spells CASSLGTPEKLFF. Written as DNA, the CDR3 is TGTGCCAGCAGCTTAGGGACTCCCGAAAAACTGTTTTTT.

This chain joins TRBV9 and TRBJ1-1; 11 bases agree with TRBD1. This CDR3 contains 15 residues. The germline V gene has CDR1 SGDLS and CDR2 YYNGEE. With 3 bases clipped from V and 6 bases from J, the junction kept 7 bases outside the gene matches. CDR3 DNA sequence: TGTGCCAGCAGCGCGTCCGGGACAGGGGGTGCTGAAGCTTTCTTT. This codes for CASSASGTGGAEAFF.

V usage is TRBV5-1 and J usage is TRBJ1-1, with D perhaps matching TRBD1 (6 bases). CDR1 and CDR2 (germline): SGHRS, YFSETQ. The CDR3 runs to 14 residues. Between the trimmed V and J ends, which lost 2 bases and 5 bases, there was a span of 13 bases. The CDR3 region has the DNA TGCGCCAGCAGCTTCGAACAGGGTTATACTGAAGCTTTCTTT. It translates to CASSFEQGYTEAFF. The entire variable domain, with the rest obtained from reference TRBV5-1 and TRBJ1-1, is as follows: KAGVTQTPRYLIKTRGQQVTLSCSPISGHRSVSWYQQTPGQGLQFLFEYFSETQRNKGNFPGRFSGRQFSNSRSEMNVSTLELGDSALYLCASSFEQGYTEAFFGQGTRLTVV.

The chain uses TRBV9 and TRBJ2-4, with D perhaps matching TRBD2 (5 bases). Trimming removed 0 bases at V and 5 bases at J, with 9 bases between. This CDR3 contains 14 residues. Germline CDR1 and CDR2: SGDLS and YYNGEE. Here the CDR3 reads CASSVGGMQNIQYF. For the CDR3, the DNA is TGTGCCAGCAGCGTAGGAGGGATGCAAAACATTCAGTACTTC. Supplemented by reference TRBV9 and TRBJ2-4, the full variable domain reads DSGVTQTPKHLITATGQRVTLRCSPRSGDLSVYWYQQSLDQGLQFLIQYYNGEERAKGNILERFSAQQFPDLHSELNLSSLELGDSALYFCASSVGGMQNIQYFGAGTRLSVL.

V is TRBV5-6 and J is TRBJ2-5; D ambiguous. The CDR3 has 11 residues. V was trimmed by 1 base and J by 5 bases, leaving 3 bases between them. Per germline, CDR1 SGHDT and CDR2 YYEEEE. The CDR3 coding sequence is TGTGCCAGCAGCTTGCGGGAGACCCAGTACTTC. Protein: CASSLRETQYF.

The chain links TRBV5-6 to TRBJ2-7; D possibly corresponds to TRBD2 (7 bases). V gave up 2 bases and J gave up 2 bases, with 14 bases separating them. The CDR3 is made up of 15 amino acids. Germline CDR1 and CDR2: SGHDT and YYEEEE. The CDR3 reads CASSFRGAKAYEQYF. CDR3 sequence (DNA): TGTGCCAGCAGCTTTCGGGGGGCGAAGGCCTACGAGCAGTACTTC.

The V call is TRBV9, the J call TRBJ2-7; possibly TRBD2 for D (5 bases). CDR1 and CDR2 (germline): SGDLS, YYNGEE. The CDR3 has 14 amino acids. Trimming cost V 2 bases and J 0 bases, with 9 bases left between them. Written as DNA, the CDR3 is TGTGCCAGCAGCGTCGGAGGAGTCTCCTACGAGCAGTACTTC. Its protein product is CASSVGGVSYEQYF.

V is TRBV11-2 and J is TRBJ2-3; a possible D gene is TRBD1 (6 bases). V lost 4 bases and J lost 3, with 8 bases in between. CDR1 is SGHAT and CDR2 is FQNNGV in the germline V gene. This CDR3 region has 13 residues. Written as DNA, the CDR3 is TGTGCCAGCAGCTACACAGGGACAGATACGCAGTATTTT. The encoded protein is CASSYTGTDTQYF.

The rearrangement uses TRBV27 and TRBJ1-4; 8 nucleotides line up with TRBD1. The CDR3 has 15 amino acids. Germline CDR1 MNHEY, CDR2 SMNVEV (reference sequence). V was pared by 4 bases and J by 8 bases, with 9 bases of the junction left unmatched. The CDR3 DNA sequence: TGTGCCAGCAGTTCCACGACAGGGGTGGGCGAAAAACTGTTTTTT. Protein product: CASSSTTGVGEKLFF. The variable domain in full, with the rest retrieved from reference TRBV27 and TRBJ1-4, is EAQVTQNPRYLITVTGKKLTVTCSQNMNHEYMSWYRQDPGLGLRQIYYSMNVEVTDKGDVPEGYKVSRKEKRNFPLILESPSPNQTSLYFCASSSTTGVGEKLFFGSGTQLSVL.

The chain joins TRBV5-4 to TRBJ2-2, with D possibly TRBD1 on 6 matching bases. Germline V gene data show CDR1 as SGHNT and CDR2 as YYREEE (reference sequence). Trimming removed 1 base from V and 4 bases from J, with 14 bases in between. The CDR3 totals 16 residues. CDR3 DNA: TGTGCCAGCAGCTTGCGCCGGGACACCGCCACCGGGGAGCTGTTTTTT. Its translation: CASSLRRDTATGELFF.

This sequence joins TRBV4-1 and TRBJ1-1, with 8 bases lining up with TRBD1. The germline V gene has CDR1 MGHRA and CDR2 YSYEKL. V gave up 3 bases and J gave up 1 base; unmatched junction bases: 4. This CDR3 comprises 15 residues. The CDR3, as DNA: TGCGCCAGCAGCCACCCTGGGACAGGGAACACTGAAGCTTTCTTT. It is translated as CASSHPGTGNTEAFF.

The gene calls are TRBV4-1 and TRBJ2-7; D possibly corresponds to TRBD1 (6 bases). Germline V gene data show CDR1 as MGHRA and CDR2 as YSYEKL. The CDR3 is 15 amino acids. The V gene lost 3 bases and the J gene lost 0 bases, with 12 bases spanning the gap. The CDR3 DNA follows: TGCGCCAGCAGCCACGCCGACAGGTCCTCCTACGAGCAGTACTTC. Translated, it gives CASSHADRSSYEQYF.

The gene calls are TRBV19 and TRBJ2-3, with D possibly being TRBD1 (8 bases). CDR3 length: 17 residues. The V and J ends lost 5 bases and 3 bases respectively, with 21 bases between them. Germline CDR1 reads LNHDA; CDR2 reads SQIVND (reference sequence). CDR3 sequence: CASSAWGGQGATDTQYF. The CDR3, as DNA: TGTGCCAGTAGTGCCTGGGGGGGGCAGGGGGCAACAGATACGCAGTATTTT.